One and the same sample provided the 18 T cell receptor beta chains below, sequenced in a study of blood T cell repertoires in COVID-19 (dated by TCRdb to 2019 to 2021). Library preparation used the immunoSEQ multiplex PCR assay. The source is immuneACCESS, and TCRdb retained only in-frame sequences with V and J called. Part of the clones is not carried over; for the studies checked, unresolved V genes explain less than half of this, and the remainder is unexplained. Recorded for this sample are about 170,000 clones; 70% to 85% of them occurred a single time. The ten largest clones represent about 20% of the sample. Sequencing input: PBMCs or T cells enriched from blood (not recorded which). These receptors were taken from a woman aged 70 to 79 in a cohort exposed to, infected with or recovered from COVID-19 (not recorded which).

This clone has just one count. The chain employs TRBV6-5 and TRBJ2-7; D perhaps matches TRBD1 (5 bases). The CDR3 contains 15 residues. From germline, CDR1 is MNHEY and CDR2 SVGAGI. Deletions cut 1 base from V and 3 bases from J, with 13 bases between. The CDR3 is CASSYYSQGIYEQYF. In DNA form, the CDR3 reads TGTGCCAGCAGTTACTATTCCCAGGGCATCTACGAGCAGTACTTC.

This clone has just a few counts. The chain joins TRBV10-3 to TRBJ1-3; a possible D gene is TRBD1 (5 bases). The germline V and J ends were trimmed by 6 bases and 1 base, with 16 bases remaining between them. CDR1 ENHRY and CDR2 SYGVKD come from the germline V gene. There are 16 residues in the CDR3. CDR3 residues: CAIREQELGSGNTIYF. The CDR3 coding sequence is TGTGCCATCAGAGAACAGGAACTGGGATCTGGAAACACCATATATTTT.

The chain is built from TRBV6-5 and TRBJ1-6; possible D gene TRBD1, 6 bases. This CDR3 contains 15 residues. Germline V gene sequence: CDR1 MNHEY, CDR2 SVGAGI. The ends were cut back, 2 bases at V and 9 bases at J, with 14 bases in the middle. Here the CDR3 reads CASSYEDRRGSPLHF. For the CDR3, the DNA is TGTGCCAGCAGTTACGAGGACAGAAGGGGTTCACCCCTCCACTTT.

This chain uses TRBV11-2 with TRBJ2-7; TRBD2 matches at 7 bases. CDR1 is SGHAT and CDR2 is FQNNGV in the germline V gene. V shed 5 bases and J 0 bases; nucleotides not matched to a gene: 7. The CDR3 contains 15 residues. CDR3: CASSAGLTVSYEQYF. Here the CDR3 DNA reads TGTGCCAGCAGCGCGGGACTAACGGTCTCCTACGAGCAGTACTTC.

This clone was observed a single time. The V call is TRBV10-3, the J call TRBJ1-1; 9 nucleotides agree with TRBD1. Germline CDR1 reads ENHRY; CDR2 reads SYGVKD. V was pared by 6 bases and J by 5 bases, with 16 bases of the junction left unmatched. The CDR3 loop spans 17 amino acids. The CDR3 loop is CAISAGVGTGKETEAFF. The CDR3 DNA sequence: TGTGCCATCAGCGCGGGAGTAGGGACAGGGAAGGAGACTGAAGCTTTCTTT.

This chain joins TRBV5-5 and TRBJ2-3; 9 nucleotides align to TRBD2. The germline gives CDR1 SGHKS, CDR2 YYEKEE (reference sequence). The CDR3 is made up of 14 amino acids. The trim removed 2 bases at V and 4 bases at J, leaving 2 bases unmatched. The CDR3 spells CASSFGLASDTQYF. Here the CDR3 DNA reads TGTGCCAGCAGCTTCGGACTAGCGTCAGATACGCAGTATTTT.

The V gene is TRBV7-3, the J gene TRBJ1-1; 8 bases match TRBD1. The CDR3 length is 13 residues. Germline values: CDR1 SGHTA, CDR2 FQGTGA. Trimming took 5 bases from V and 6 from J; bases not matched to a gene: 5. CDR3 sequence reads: CASSRTGLAEAFF. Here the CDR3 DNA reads TGTGCCAGCAGCCGGACAGGGCTGGCTGAAGCTTTCTTT.

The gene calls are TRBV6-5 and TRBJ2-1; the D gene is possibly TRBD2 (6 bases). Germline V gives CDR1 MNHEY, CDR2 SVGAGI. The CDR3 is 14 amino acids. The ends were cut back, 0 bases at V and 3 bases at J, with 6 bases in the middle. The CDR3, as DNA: TGTGCCAGCAGTTACTCGGAGGGCTACAATGAGCAGTTCTTC. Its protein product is CASSYSEGYNEQFF.

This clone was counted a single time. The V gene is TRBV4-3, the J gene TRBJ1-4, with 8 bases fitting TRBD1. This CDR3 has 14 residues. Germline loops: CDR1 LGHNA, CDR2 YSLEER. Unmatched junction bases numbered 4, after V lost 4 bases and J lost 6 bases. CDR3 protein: CASSRTGRDEKLFF. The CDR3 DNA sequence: TGCGCCAGCAGCCGGACAGGGAGGGATGAAAAACTGTTTTTT.

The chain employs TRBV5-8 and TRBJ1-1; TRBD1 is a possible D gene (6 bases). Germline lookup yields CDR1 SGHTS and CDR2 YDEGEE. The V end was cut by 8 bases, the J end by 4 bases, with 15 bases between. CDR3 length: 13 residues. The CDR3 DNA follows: TGTGCCAGTCGAAAGTCAGGGGTCACTGAAGCTTTCTTT. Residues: CASRKSGVTEAFF.

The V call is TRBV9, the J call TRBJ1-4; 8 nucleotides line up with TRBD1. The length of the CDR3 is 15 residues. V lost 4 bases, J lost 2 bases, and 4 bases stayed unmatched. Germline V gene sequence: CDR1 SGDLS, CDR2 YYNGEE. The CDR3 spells CASSSRTGTNEKLFF. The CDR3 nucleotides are TGTGCCAGCAGCTCCAGGACAGGGACTAATGAAAAACTGTTTTTT.

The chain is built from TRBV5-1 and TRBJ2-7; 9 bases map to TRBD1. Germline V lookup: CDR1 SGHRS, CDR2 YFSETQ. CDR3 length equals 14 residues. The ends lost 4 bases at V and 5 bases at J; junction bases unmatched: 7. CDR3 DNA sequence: TGCGCCAGCAGCCGCGACAGGGGGGGCCACGAGCAGTACTTC. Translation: CASSRDRGGHEQYF.

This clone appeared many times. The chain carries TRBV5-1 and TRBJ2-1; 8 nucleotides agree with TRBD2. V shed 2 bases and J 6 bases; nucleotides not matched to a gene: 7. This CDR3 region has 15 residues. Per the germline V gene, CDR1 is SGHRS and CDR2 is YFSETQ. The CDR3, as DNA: TGCGCCAGCAGCTTTTTTAGCGGGGATTTCAATGAGCAGTTCTTC. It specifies CASSFFSGDFNEQFF.

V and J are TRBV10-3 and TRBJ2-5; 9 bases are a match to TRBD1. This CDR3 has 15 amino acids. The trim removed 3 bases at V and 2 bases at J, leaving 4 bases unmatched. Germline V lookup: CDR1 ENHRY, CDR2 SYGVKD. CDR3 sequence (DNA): TGTGCCATCAGTGATTGGGACAGGGCGCAAGAGACCCAGTACTTC. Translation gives CAISDWDRAQETQYF.

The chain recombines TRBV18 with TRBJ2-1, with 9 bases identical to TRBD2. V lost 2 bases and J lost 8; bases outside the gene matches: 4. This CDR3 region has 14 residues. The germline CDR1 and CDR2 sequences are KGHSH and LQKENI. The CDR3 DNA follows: TGTGCCAGCTCACCATCCAGCGGGAGGCATGAGCAGTTCTTC. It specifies CASSPSSGRHEQFF.

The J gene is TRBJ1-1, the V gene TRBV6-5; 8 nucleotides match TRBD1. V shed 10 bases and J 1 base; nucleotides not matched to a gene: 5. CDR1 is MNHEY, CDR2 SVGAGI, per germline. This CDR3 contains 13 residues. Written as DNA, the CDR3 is TGTGCCACCAGACAGGGGCAGAACACTGAAGCTTTCTTT. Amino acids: CATRQGQNTEAFF.

CDR3 residues: CAITSSPNSYNEQFF. The DNA of the CDR3 is TGTGCCATCACTTCTAGCCCCAATTCCTACAATGAGCAGTTCTTC. This rearrangement joins TRBV10-3 to TRBJ2-1; tentative D call: TRBD2 (5 bases). CDR1 is ENHRY, CDR2 SYGVKD, per germline. V was cut by 7 bases and J by 1 base, with 14 bases left in between. CDR3 size: 15 residues.

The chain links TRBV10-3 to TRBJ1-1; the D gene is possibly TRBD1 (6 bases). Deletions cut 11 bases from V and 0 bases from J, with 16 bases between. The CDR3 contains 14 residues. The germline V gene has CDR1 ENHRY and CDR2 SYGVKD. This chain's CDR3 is CASNGGGMNTEAFF. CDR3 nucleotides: TGTGCCTCGAACGGGGGGGGCATGAACACTGAAGCTTTCTTT.